This T cell receptor (beta chain) comes out of a study of identical twins. Study-level points and caveats: Fewer insertions marked abundant cord blood beta clonotypes; young adult naive trended weakly, memory not at all. Twins shared out-of-frame alpha sequences with excess low generation probability. With beta out-of-frame sequences, excess sharing by twins was weaker.

The authors used template switching to add a universal primer site and gave cDNA unique molecular identifiers. TCRdb called the 5' RACE reads again in MiXCR, with one record for every CDR3 protein. The table lists fewer than 20,000 distinct CDR3 sequences, roughly 71% of them singletons, with 5% to 7% in the top ten. This CDR3 contains 13 residues. From germline, CDR1 is SGDLS and CDR2 YYNGEE. V was shortened by 7 bases and J by 4 bases, with 13 bases between the two germline ends. Concerning this clonotype: Antigen unknown.

The material sequenced was memory (CD45RO+) T cells sorted from blood. V usage is TRBV9 and J usage is TRBJ2-3; D possibly matches TRBD1 or TRBD2 (5 bases each). This clonotype originated in a woman between 18 and 29 years old in good health. This table probably holds off-target reads from a library built for another chain. The CDR3 region has the DNA TGTGCCAGCGGGGCCGGTAGCGCAGATACGCAGTATTTT. Its protein product is CASGAGSADTQYF.